This entry lists 16 T cell receptor beta chains sequenced from one sample in a study of blood T cell repertoires in COVID-19. The data were produced by immunoSEQ multiplex PCR, yet TCRdb's version contains in-frame clones alone and is incomplete. The data contain around 250,000 clones, 75% to 90% of them singletons. Material: PBMCs or T cells enriched from blood (not recorded which). The receptor source for this set is a woman aged 25 to 39 with acute COVID-19.

The chain links TRBV27 to TRBJ2-5; a possible D gene is TRBD1 (6 bases). The CDR3 covers 14 residues. V was trimmed by 5 bases and J by 7 bases, leaving 17 bases between them. CDR1 is MNHEY, CDR2 SMNVEV, per germline (reference sequence). In nucleotides, the CDR3 is TGTGCCAGCAGTCTCGATCAGGGGATCAGGACCCAGTACTTC. Protein sequence: CASSLDQGIRTQYF.

The V gene is TRBV2, the J gene TRBJ2-7; 10 bases are a match to TRBD1. The CDR3 has 17 amino acids. V was clipped by 1 base and J by 2 bases; unmatched bases: 8. Per the germline V gene, CDR1 is SNHLY and CDR2 is FYNNEI. The CDR3 DNA follows: TGTGCCAGCAGTGAAGATGGCCGGGACAGGGGCCCCTACGAGCAGTACTTC. Residues: CASSEDGRDRGPYEQYF.

The chain links TRBV4-3 to TRBJ2-7, with 10 bases that match TRBD2. Germline V lookup: CDR1 LGHNA, CDR2 YSLEER. The length of the CDR3 is 16 residues. The trim removed 1 base at V and 2 bases at J, leaving 5 bases unmatched. For the CDR3, the DNA is TGCGCCAGCAGCCAAGCGACTAGCGGGTCCGCCTACGAGCAGTACTTC. Encoded protein: CASSQATSGSAYEQYF.

The chain carries TRBV3-1 (or the pseudogene TRBV3-2) and TRBJ2-3, with 7 bases aligning to TRBD1. Germline assignment: CDR1 LGHDT and CDR2 YNNKEL (reference sequence). CDR3 length: 15 residues. V shed 6 bases, J shed 3 bases, and the junction held 9 bases outside the gene matches. CDR3 DNA sequence: TGTGCCAGCAGACCAACAGGGGAGTTTACAGATACGCAGTATTTT. This gives the protein CASRPTGEFTDTQYF.

The chain has TRBV27 and TRBJ2-7; D is ambiguous. The CDR3 covers 12 residues. CDR1 and CDR2 (germline): MNHEY, SMNVEV (reference sequence). Trimming shortened V by 4 bases and J by 5 bases, and 9 bases separated the two germline ends. CDR3 nucleotides: TGTGCCAGCAGTTCATCCCTCCACGAGCAGTACTTC. Its translation is CASSSSLHEQYF.

CDR3 bases: TGTGCCACCAGTGATTACCCGGGAGGGGGCTACACCTTC. It codes for CATSDYPGGGYTF. The chain combines TRBV24-1 with TRBJ1-2; D call uncertain. This CDR3 comprises 13 residues. Germline lookup yields CDR1 KGHDR and CDR2 SFDVKD. V lost 2 bases and J lost 8, with 11 bases in between.

The chain recombines TRBV7-9 with TRBJ2-2, with 7 bases lining up with TRBD1. The CDR3 has 16 residues. V gave up 4 bases and J gave up 3 bases; unmatched junction bases: 8. CDR1 SEHNR and CDR2 FQNEAQ come from the germline V gene (reference sequence). The CDR3 spells CASSSVGTVDTGELFF. As DNA, the CDR3 is TGTGCCAGCAGCTCCGTGGGGACAGTCGACACCGGGGAGCTGTTTTTT.

The chain uses TRBV28 and TRBJ2-7; weak D call: TRBD1 (6 bases). V dropped 4 bases and J dropped 2 bases, with 12 bases sitting between them. Per germline, CDR1 MDHEN and CDR2 SYDVKM. The CDR3 is 14 residues long. The chain's CDR3 is CASSSNRQAYEQYF. The CDR3 nucleotides are TGTGCCAGCAGTTCCAATCGACAGGCCTACGAGCAGTACTTC.

The CDR3 region is CASRGGALFYEQYF. Here the CDR3 DNA reads TGTGCCAGCAGGGGGGGGGCCCTATTCTACGAGCAGTACTTC. This chain links TRBV25-1 with TRBJ2-7; the D gene is possibly TRBD2 (7 bases). Per the germline V gene, CDR1 is MGHDK and CDR2 is SYGVNS. Deletions cut 6 bases from V and 3 bases from J, with 15 bases between. CDR3 size: 14 residues.

In its sample, this clone was seen a few times. The chain recombines TRBV28 with TRBJ2-7; D remains ambiguous. This CDR3 comprises 12 residues. Germline lookup yields CDR1 MDHEN and CDR2 SYDVKM. Trimming took 2 bases from V and 2 from J, leaving 4 bases between them. The CDR3 DNA reads as TGTGCCAGCAGTTTAATCACCTACGAGCAGTACTTC. Its protein is CASSLITYEQYF.

The chain has TRBV4-3 and TRBJ2-1; D ambiguous. V lost 0 bases and J lost 0, with 9 bases in between. The V gene's germline CDR1 is LGHNA and CDR2 YSLEER. CDR3 length: 16 amino acids. The DNA of the CDR3 is TGCGCCAGCAGCCAAGATTCCTTTAGCTCCTACAATGAGCAGTTCTTC. Its protein product is CASSQDSFSSYNEQFF.

The genes are TRBV5-5 and TRBJ2-3, with 8 bases fitting TRBD2. Unmatched junction bases numbered 12, after V lost 1 base and J lost 8 bases. This CDR3 is built from 16 residues. Per the germline V gene, CDR1 is SGHKS and CDR2 is YYEKEE (reference sequence). The CDR3, as DNA: TGTGCCAGCAGCTTGTCACCGGGAGGGCCGGTGGTTACGCAGTATTTT. This gives the protein CASSLSPGGPVVTQYF.

This chain uses TRBV15 with TRBJ1-2; 11 bases agree with TRBD1. V dropped 2 bases and J dropped 5; count of bases not matched to a gene: 4. CDR1 and CDR2 (germline): LNHNV, YYDKDF (reference sequence). This CDR3 has 15 residues. The DNA of the CDR3 is TGTGCCACCAGCAGATCCGGGACAGGGGGTTATGGCTACACCTTC. Its translation is CATSRSGTGGYGYTF.

In nucleotides, the CDR3 is TGTGCCAGCAGCTTTTTCACAGGGAGTCACAATGAGCAGTTCTTC. The encoded protein is CASSFFTGSHNEQFF. The chain has TRBV13 and TRBJ2-1; TRBD1 might be the D (6 bases). Trimming removed 3 bases at V and 5 bases at J, with 14 bases between. The CDR3 sequence is 15 residues long. Per germline, CDR1 PRHDT and CDR2 FYEKMQ (reference sequence).

The sample holds one count of this clone. V is TRBV18 and J is TRBJ2-1; D possibly corresponds to TRBD2 (5 bases). Germline CDR1 reads KGHSH; CDR2 reads LQKENI. The CDR3 extends over 17 amino acids. Between the trimmed V and J ends, which lost 4 bases and 0 bases, there was a span of 16 bases. CDR3 sequence: CASSLAGLVSSYNEQFF. The CDR3 region has the DNA TGTGCCAGCTCACTGGCGGGTCTTGTTAGCTCCTACAATGAGCAGTTCTTC.

The chain joins TRBV4-2 to TRBJ1-3, with a weak D call TRBD1 (6 bases). V gave up 4 bases and J gave up 4 bases, with 14 bases separating them. Germline loops: CDR1 LGHNA, CDR2 YNFKEQ. The CDR3 has 15 amino acids. DNA for the CDR3: TGTGCCAGCAGCCTATTATGGGGGGGCGGAAACACCATATATTTT. It is translated as CASSLLWGGGNTIYF.